This is a list of T cell receptor beta chains from one sample in a study of T-cell memory formation after mild COVID-19. A single record per CDR3 protein comes from TCRdb applying MiXCR to the 5' RACE reads. This table has about 200,000 distinct CDR3 sequences, about 9.2% appearing once. The material sequenced was PBMCs or a T cell subset sorted from them (not recorded which). The receptors shown here come from a man aged 18 to 29 who had mild COVID-19 (a few samples of this study predate the infection). Cell type and time point are not known. Both conserved end residues are part of each CDR3. A D gene is named only where the DNA matches it firmly. Not all rows give a size; the values are once, few, many and, for expanded clones, a class.

j_gene,abundance,d_gene,v_gene,CDR3nt,CDR3aa
TRBJ2-2,NA,TRBD1,TRBV10-3,TGTGCCATCAGTGCCCGAACAGGGGTCGGGGAGCTGTTTTTT,CAISARTGVGELFF
TRBJ2-5,few,TRBD2,TRBV5-1,TGCGCCAGCAGCTCCTTAACGAGCGGGAACCAAGAGACCCAGTACTTC,CASSSLTSGNQETQYF
TRBJ2-3,many,NA,TRBV20-1,TGCAGCCTCTTTCGCCCCGGGGGGCGGACAGATACGCAGTATTTT,CSLFRPGGRTDTQYF
TRBJ1-2,NA,NA,TRBV9,TGTGCCAGCAGCCTAGGGGGATTAGACTATGGCTACACCTTC,CASSLGGLDYGYTF
TRBJ2-3,NA,NA,TRBV5-1,TGCGCCAGCAGCCCACTTAGAGTGGGGACAGATACGCAGTATTTT,CASSPLRVGTDTQYF
TRBJ1-1,few,NA,TRBV6-6,TGTGCCACTCGAGCGGGGAGCGCTGAAGCTTTCTTT,CATRAGSAEAFF
TRBJ2-2,many,TRBD2,TRBV4-2,TGTGCCAGCAGCCGTAAACTAGCGGGGGCCACCGGGGAGCTGTTTTTT,CASSRKLAGATGELFF
TRBJ2-2,few,NA,TRBV4-3,TGCGCCAGCAGCCAAGAAAGGGCGGGGGCTATTAACACCGGGGAGCTGTTTTTT,CASSQERAGAINTGELFF
TRBJ1-5,few,NA,TRBV20-1,TGCAGTGCTAGGTTTGTCGGGAGCAATCAGCCCCAGCATTTT,CSARFVGSNQPQHF
TRBJ1-3,NA,NA,TRBV9,TGTGCCAGTAGCTGGCCTGGAAACACCATATATTTT,CASSWPGNTIYF
TRBJ1-4,many,TRBD1,TRBV14,TGTGCCAGCAGTTTTGACAGGGGGCGACGAGAAAAACTGTTTTTT,CASSFDRGRREKLFF
TRBJ2-7,few,NA,TRBV9,TGTGCCAGCAGCGTAGGTACCCAAGGCGAGCAGTACTTC,CASSVGTQGEQYF
TRBJ2-5,NA,TRBD2,TRBV7-2,TGTGCCAGCAGCTTCCAAGCGGGGGGCCAAGAGACCCAGTACTTC,CASSFQAGGQETQYF
TRBJ2-1,NA,TRBD2,TRBV7-9,TGTGCCAGCAGCCTCTCTGGCGGGGGCTACAATGAGCAGTTCTTC,CASSLSGGGYNEQFF
TRBJ2-5,many,NA,TRBV7-3,TGTGCCAGCAGCCAATGGGGGCAAGAGACCCAGTACTTC,CASSQWGQETQYF
TRBJ2-7,NA,NA,TRBV3-1,TGTGCCAGCGCCTCAGGGGACGAGCAGTACTTC,CASASGDEQYF
TRBJ2-3,NA,NA,TRBV4-3,TGCGCCAGCAGCCAAGGAGGCTACGGGTTGGATACGCAGTATTTT,CASSQGGYGLDTQYF
TRBJ2-5,NA,NA,TRBV28,TGTGCCAGCAGTTCCTCGGGCCCCCACCGGGCCCAGTACTTC,CASSSSGPHRAQYF
TRBJ2-5,many,NA,TRBV20-1,TGCAGTGCTCACGGACAGCTCGGGAGAGAGACCCAGTACTTC,CSAHGQLGRETQYF
TRBJ1-3,few,NA,TRBV7-3,TGTGCCAGCAGCTTAAACCCAGGGGACTCTGGAAACACCATATATTTT,CASSLNPGDSGNTIYF
TRBJ1-1,NA,NA,TRBV5-6,TGTGCCAGCAGCCCGGGGGGGGGCCCCGCCACTGAAGCTTTCTTT,CASSPGGGPATEAFF
TRBJ2-3,many,NA,TRBV12-3/TRBV12-4,TGTGCCAGCAGTCAAGACTATAACACAGATACGCAGTATTTT,CASSQDYNTDTQYF
TRBJ1-1,NA,NA,TRBV6-1,TGTGCCAGCAGTGAAGTTGACCCGTGGGGGAACTTGTTCATGAACACTGAAGCTTTCTTT,CASSEVDPWGNLFMNTEAFF
TRBJ2-1,few,NA,TRBV6-6,TGTGCCAGCAGTTACCCTCAACAGGTATCCGATGAGCAGTTCTTC,CASSYPQQVSDEQFF
TRBJ2-3,NA,NA,TRBV6-6,TGTGCCAGCAGTCACCGGGAGTCAGATACGCAGTATTTT,CASSHRESDTQYF
TRBJ2-5,NA,NA,TRBV6-5,TGTGCCAGCAGTTCGCCCTATCTGCGGGAGACCCAGTACTTC,CASSSPYLRETQYF
TRBJ2-3,many,NA,TRBV5-4,TGTGCCAGCAGCTTTCGACTAAACAGGGGCACAGATACGCAGTATTTT,CASSFRLNRGTDTQYF
TRBJ1-1,many,NA,TRBV6-2/TRBV6-3,TGTGCCAGCAGTTACAGGTATAACACTGAAGCTTTCTTT,CASSYRYNTEAFF
TRBJ2-3,NA,NA,TRBV12-3/TRBV12-4,TGTGCCAGCAGTTTAAGTTGGGATACGCAGTATTTT,CASSLSWDTQYF
TRBJ2-1,NA,NA,TRBV7-3,TGTGCCAGCAGCCCCACCGGACCCTCCTACAATGAGCAGTTCTTC,CASSPTGPSYNEQFF
TRBJ2-1,many,NA,TRBV4-2,TGTGCCAGCAGCCTCGAGTTGGGCCGAAGCTCCTACAATGAGCAGTTCTTC,CASSLELGRSSYNEQFF
TRBJ2-3,NA,TRBD2,TRBV7-9,TGTGCCAGCAGTTGGACTAGCGGGTCTGATACGCAGTATTTT,CASSWTSGSDTQYF
TRBJ2-5,few,TRBD1,TRBV4-1,TGCGCCAGCCGTCCGGGACAGAAAGAGACCCAGTACTTC,CASRPGQKETQYF
TRBJ1-2,few,NA,TRBV7-9,TGTGCCAGCAGCTCTTGGCAGGGCTACACCTTC,CASSSWQGYTF
TRBJ1-5,few,NA,TRBV24-1,TGTGCCACCAGTGATGGCGATCAGCCCCAGCATTTT,CATSDGDQPQHF
TRBJ2-3,few,TRBD1,TRBV28,TGTGCCAGCAGCCCGGGACAGTTGCCAGATACGCAGTATTTT,CASSPGQLPDTQYF
TRBJ1-1,many,TRBD1,TRBV7-2,TGTGCCAGCAGCTTAAGACAGGGGACCACTGAAGCTTTCTTT,CASSLRQGTTEAFF
TRBJ2-5,NA,NA,TRBV5-1,TGCGCCAGCAGCTTGTCAGAGTGGGAGACCCAGTACTTC,CASSLSEWETQYF
TRBJ1-1,NA,NA,TRBV20-1,TGCAGTGCTGTTAGAGGGGTGAACACTGAAGCTTTCTTT,CSAVRGVNTEAFF
TRBJ2-1,many,TRBD1,TRBV2,TGTGCCAGCAGTGAATTGGGCACCGGGACAGGGGGGGAGCAGTTCTTC,CASSELGTGTGGEQFF
TRBJ2-3,few,NA,TRBV29-1,TGCAGCGTTGAGATGCAGGGCCTATTTACTAGCACAGATACGCAGTATTTT,CSVEMQGLFTSTDTQYF
TRBJ2-5,few,NA,TRBV9,TGTGCCAGCAGCCCGGGGGACCCAGGCGGTGAGACCCAGTACTTC,CASSPGDPGGETQYF
TRBJ1-1,few,NA,TRBV18,TGTGCCAGCTCACCGGAGCGAACAGATTTTCTCTTT,CASSPERTDFLF
TRBJ2-1,few,TRBD1,TRBV20-1,TGCAGTGCTATAACAGGGGTCAATGAGCAGTTCTTC,CSAITGVNEQFF
TRBJ2-1,many,NA,TRBV7-3,TGTGCCAGCAGCCTCCAGACTGGAGTACAGAACAATGAGCAGTTCTTC,CASSLQTGVQNNEQFF
TRBJ1-1,NA,NA,TRBV7-7,TGTGCCAGCAGCCTATTTTACGAGAGCACTGAAGCTTTCTTT,CASSLFYESTEAFF
TRBJ1-6,many,NA,TRBV20-1,TGCAGTGCTAGAGATCCAAGACACAGGACCTATAATTCACCCCTCCACTTT,CSARDPRHRTYNSPLHF
TRBJ2-2,NA,TRBD2,TRBV10-3,TGTGCCATCAGTGAGTCAAGCCAGCGGGGGTCTGCCGGGGAGCTGTTTTTT,CAISESSQRGSAGELFF
TRBJ1-3,NA,TRBD1,TRBV6-5,TGTGCCAGCACCATCGACAGGGCCGCTGGAAACACCATATATTTT,CASTIDRAAGNTIYF
TRBJ2-1,many,TRBD2,TRBV7-2,TGTGCCAGCAGCTTACTGCGGGGGTTGAGTGAGCAGTTCTTC,CASSLLRGLSEQFF
TRBJ1-5,few,NA,TRBV4-1,TGCGCCAGCAGCAACGGCTTGGCCGTCGGGGGCAATCAGCCCCAGCATTTT,CASSNGLAVGGNQPQHF
TRBJ1-1,few,NA,TRBV20-1,TGCAGTGCTAGATCACAGCTTTGGACTGAAGCTTTCTTT,CSARSQLWTEAFF
TRBJ2-5,NA,TRBD2,TRBV2,TGTGCCAGCAGTTCCCCCCGGCGGGGGGAGACCCAGTACTTC,CASSSPRRGETQYF
TRBJ1-1,few,TRBD1,TRBV7-3,TGTGCCAGCAGCTTCGTCGTAGGACAGGAAAACACTGAAGCTTTCTTT,CASSFVVGQENTEAFF
TRBJ2-5,few,TRBD2,TRBV4-1,TGCGCCAGCAGCCAAGTCTGGACTAGCGGGGGCGGAGAGACCCAGTACTTC,CASSQVWTSGGGETQYF
TRBJ1-1,few,NA,TRBV6-5,TGTGCCAGCAGAGGGGTGCTGAACACTGAAGCTTTCTTT,CASRGVLNTEAFF
TRBJ1-1,few,NA,TRBV7-2,TGTGCCAGCACCCAAATAACAGGCGGCACTGAAGCTTTCTTT,CASTQITGGTEAFF
TRBJ2-2,NA,NA,TRBV6-2/TRBV6-3,TGTGCCAGCAAGGTTGGGGGGACCGGGGAGCTGTTTTTT,CASKVGGTGELFF
TRBJ1-6,few,TRBD1,TRBV5-1,TGCGCCAGCAGCTGGGGGGACAGTAATTCACCCCTCCACTTT,CASSWGDSNSPLHF